These 12 T cell receptor beta chains originate from one sample sequenced in a study of T cells in Graves' hyperthyroidism and ophthalmopathy. From RNA transcripts, TCR beta CDR3 regions were amplified. The TCR CDR3 first-round RT-PCR relied on the HTBI primer set. TCRdb called the multiplex PCR reads again in MiXCR, with one record for every CDR3 protein. There are roughly 740,000 distinct CDR3 sequences in the sample; about a sixth occur only once, and approximately 8% lies in the top ten. Specimen: blood. The source is a man between 18 and 35 years old with Graves' hyperthyroidism.

This clonotype was found many times. The V and J genes are TRBV6-1 and TRBJ2-3, with D possibly being TRBD2 (6 bases). Germline CDR1 MNHNS, CDR2 SASEGT. The CDR3 runs to 15 residues. The V end was cut by 10 bases, the J end by 5 bases, with 22 bases between. CDR3 bases: TGTGCCATCCCGACCGCCGGGAGCTGGATAGATACGCAGTATTTT. Translation: CAIPTAGSWIDTQYF.

The chain is built from TRBV2 and TRBJ1-6; possibly TRBD1 for D (6 bases). Trimming took 3 bases from V and 10 from J, leaving 16 bases between them. Germline loops: CDR1 SNHLY, CDR2 FYNNEI. The CDR3 is 15 amino acids. The CDR3 DNA sequence: TGTGCCAGCAGTGAGGGGGGCAGGGCCAGGTCACCCCTCCACTTT. It translates to CASSEGGRARSPLHF.

This clonotype was recorded at least ten times. The rearrangement joins TRBV18 to TRBJ1-1; D perhaps matches TRBD1 (5 bases). Deletions cut 11 bases from V and 1 base from J, with 14 bases between. The CDR3 is 13 residues long. Germline V gene sequence: CDR1 KGHSH, CDR2 LQKENI. CDR3 sequence: CAGQEAQNTEAFF. The DNA for the CDR3 is TGTGCCGGACAAGAGGCCCAGAACACTGAAGCTTTCTTT. Based on the CDR3 plus reference TRBV18 and TRBJ1-1, the full variable domain is NAGVMQNPRHLVRRRGQEARLRCSPMKGHSHVYWYRQLPEEGLKFMVYLQKENIIDESGMPKERFSAEFPKEGPSILRIQQVVRGDSAAYFCAGQEAQNTEAFFGQGTRLTVV.

This clonotype has at least ten counts. J is TRBJ1-4 and V is TRBV28; TRBD1 is a possible D gene (5 bases). The CDR3 consists of 17 residues. CDR1 and CDR2 from the germline V gene are MDHEN and SYDVKM. Trimming took off 5 bases at V and 4 bases at J, with 20 bases between the two ends. The CDR3 loop is CASSPSTTGRLNEKLFF. The DNA for the CDR3 is TGTGCCAGCAGTCCGAGTACTACGGGACGGCTTAATGAAAAACTGTTTTTT. Together with reference TRBV28 and TRBJ1-4, the CDR3 gives the full variable domain: DVKVTQSSRYLVKRTGEKVFLECVQDMDHENMFWYRQDPGLGLRLIYFSYDVKMKEKGDIPEGYSVSREKKERFSLILESASTNQTSMYLCASSPSTTGRLNEKLFFGSGTQLSVL.

This clonotype was seen at least ten times. This chain joins TRBV20-1 and TRBJ2-5; D is perhaps TRBD1 or TRBD2 (6 bases each). V was cut by 0 bases and J by 4 bases, with 24 bases left in between. The CDR3 extends over 18 amino acids. Germline lookup yields CDR1 DFQATT and CDR2 SNEGSKA (reference sequence). The CDR3 DNA reads TGCAGTGCTAGAGATACCCCCGGGGGCGGGAAGGGTGGAGAGACCCAGTACTTC. Translated: CSARDTPGGGKGGETQYF.

This clonotype turned up a few times. The chain joins TRBV6-1 to TRBJ1-1, with TRBD1 matching 8 bases. The CDR3 contains 15 residues. The V gene end was trimmed by 5 bases and the J gene end by 5 bases; junction bases not matched to a gene: 10. Germline V gives CDR1 MNHNS, CDR2 SASEGT. The CDR3 sequence: CASSQGAWGRTEAFF. In DNA, the CDR3 is TGTGCCAGCAGTCAGGGGGCTTGGGGAAGGACTGAAGCTTTCTTT.

A few counts support this clonotype. The chain has TRBV28 and TRBJ1-1; 7 positions match TRBD1. The trim removed 5 bases at V and 8 bases at J, leaving 8 bases unmatched. CDR1 and CDR2 from the germline V gene are MDHEN and SYDVKM. The CDR3 has 13 amino acids. Written as DNA, the CDR3 is TGTGCCAGCAGTCAGCGACAGGGCCAAGAAGCTTTCTTT. It is translated as CASSQRQGQEAFF.

This clonotype has just a few counts. CDR3 DNA: TGCGCCAGCAGAGGGACAGAGATCGATCAGCCCCAGCATTTT. Its protein product is CASRGTEIDQPQHF. The V call is TRBV10-1, the J call TRBJ1-5; 7 nucleotides line up with TRBD1. Germline V lookup: CDR1 WNHNN, CDR2 SYGVQD (reference sequence). The junction had 7 bases not matched to a gene; V was cut back by 6 bases and J by 5 bases. This CDR3 has 14 residues.

This clonotype showed up many times. The J gene is TRBJ2-2, the V gene TRBV3-1; no firm D call. This CDR3 spans 14 amino acids. V gave up 4 bases and J gave up 0 bases, with 6 bases separating them. Per the germline V gene, CDR1 is LGHDT and CDR2 is YNNKEL (reference sequence). The CDR3 reads CASSPQTNTGELFF. Here the CDR3 DNA reads TGTGCCAGCAGCCCCCAGACGAACACCGGGGAGCTGTTTTTT.

This clonotype has at least ten counts. This rearrangement joins TRBV20-1 to TRBJ2-7, with 7 bases lining up with TRBD1. The germline CDR1 and CDR2 sequences are DFQATT and SNEGSKA (reference sequence). CDR3 length: 13 residues. V lost 5 bases to trimming and J lost 4 bases; unmatched junction nucleotides: 8. The CDR3 region is CSALKGRGYEQYF. The CDR3 nucleotides read TGCAGTGCTTTGAAGGGCAGGGGGTACGAGCAGTACTTC.

Many counts were recorded for this clonotype. The chain couples TRBV3-1 to TRBJ1-5; possibly TRBD1 for D (6 bases). Germline values: CDR1 LGHDT, CDR2 YNNKEL (reference sequence). V shed 1 base and J shed 0 bases, with 10 bases lying between them. The length of the CDR3 is 16 residues. The CDR3: CASSQGTAHSNQPQHF. In DNA, the CDR3 is TGTGCCAGCAGCCAAGGGACAGCCCATAGCAATCAGCCCCAGCATTTT.

This clonotype was seen only a few times. This sequence joins TRBV12-3 or TRBV12-4 and TRBJ2-1; D is undetermined. The CDR3 runs 11 residues. Trimming removed 2 bases at V and 10 bases at J, with 6 bases between. CDR3 nucleotide sequence: TGTGCCAGCAGTTTAAATAGGGAGCAGTTCTTC. Translation: CASSLNREQFF.